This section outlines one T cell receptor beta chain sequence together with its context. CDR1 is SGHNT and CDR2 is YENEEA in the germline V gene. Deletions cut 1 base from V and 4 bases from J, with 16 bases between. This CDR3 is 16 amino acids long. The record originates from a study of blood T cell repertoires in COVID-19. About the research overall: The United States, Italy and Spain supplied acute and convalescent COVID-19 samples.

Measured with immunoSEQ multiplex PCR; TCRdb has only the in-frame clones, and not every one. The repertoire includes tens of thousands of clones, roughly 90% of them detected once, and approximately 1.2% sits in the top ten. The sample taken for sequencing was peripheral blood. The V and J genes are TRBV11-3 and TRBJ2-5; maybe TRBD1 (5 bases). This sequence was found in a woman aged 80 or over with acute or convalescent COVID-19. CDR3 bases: TGTGCCAGCAGCTTAGGGACAAATCCTAGGGGAGAGACCCAGTACTTC. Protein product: CASSLGTNPRGETQYF.